Shown below are 14 T cell receptor beta chains from a single sample sequenced in a study of blood T cell repertoires in COVID-19. Repertoires were generated with immunoSEQ multiplex PCR, while TCRdb's copy carries only in-frame clones and drops some. Here the sample spans a few hundred thousand clones, over 70% being singletons. The sequencing input was PBMCs or T cells enriched from blood (not recorded which). The receptor source for this set is a man aged 30-40 years who had recovered from COVID-19.

This chain links TRBV11-2 with TRBJ1-6; 11 bases line up with TRBD1. Looked up from germline, CDR1 is SGHAT and CDR2 is FQNNGV. The junction had 5 bases not matched to a gene; V was cut back by 6 bases and J by 7 bases. The CDR3 sequence is 15 residues long. The CDR3 reads CASRSRDRGNSPLHF. CDR3 DNA sequence: TGTGCCAGCAGGAGCAGGGACAGGGGGAATTCACCCCTCCACTTT.

CDR3 amino acids: CASSIDLAGETQYF. CDR3 DNA sequence: TGTGCCAGCAGCATTGACCTCGCGGGAGAGACCCAGTACTTC. The chain joins TRBV5-4 to TRBJ2-5, with D perhaps matching TRBD2 (5 bases). The germline CDR1 and CDR2 sequences are SGHNT and YYREEE (reference sequence). The CDR3 runs to 14 residues. Deletions cut 4 bases from V and 4 bases from J, with 14 bases between.

CDR3 coding DNA: TGTGCCAGCAGTTTTGCCAGCGGAAAGACCTACGAGCAGTACTTC. Amino acid sequence: CASSFASGKTYEQYF. The chain is built from TRBV27 and TRBJ2-7; D possibly corresponds to TRBD2 (5 bases). The CDR3 has 15 amino acids. Trimming took 3 bases from V and 2 from J, leaving 14 bases between them. In germline, CDR1 is MNHEY, CDR2 SMNVEV (reference sequence).

In nucleotides, the CDR3 is TGTGCCAGCAGCCGCCGATGGGGCGAGAATAATTCACCCCTCCACTTT. It encodes CASSRRWGENNSPLHF. The chain combines TRBV3-1 (or the pseudogene TRBV3-2) with TRBJ1-6; D is possibly TRBD1 (5 bases). The germline V and J ends were trimmed by 4 bases and 5 bases, with 15 bases remaining between them. The germline gives CDR1 LGHDT, CDR2 YNNKEL (reference sequence). The CDR3 is 16 amino acids.

The V call is TRBV5-1, the J call TRBJ1-1; D perhaps matches TRBD1 (6 bases). CDR1 SGHRS and CDR2 YFSETQ come from the germline V gene. This CDR3 is 14 amino acids long. Trimming pared 4 bases from V and 7 bases from J, leaving 17 bases between. The CDR3 region has the DNA TGCGCCAGCAGCCCGGGACAATGGTTGGGTGAAGCTTTCTTT. Its protein product is CASSPGQWLGEAFF. The full variable domain, with the rest looked up from reference TRBV5-1 and TRBJ1-1, is KAGVTQTPRYLIKTRGQQVTLSCSPISGHRSVSWYQQTPGQGLQFLFEYFSETQRNKGNFPGRFSGRQFSNSRSEMNVSTLELGDSALYLCASSPGQWLGEAFFGQGTRLTVV.

The chain couples TRBV27 to TRBJ2-5, with D maybe TRBD1 (5 bases). CDR3 size: 15 residues. The germline CDR1 and CDR2 sequences are MNHEY and SMNVEV (reference sequence). The V and J ends lost 4 bases and 5 bases respectively, with 17 bases between them. The CDR3: CASSSREGAAETQYF. DNA for the CDR3: TGTGCCAGCAGTTCTAGGGAAGGGGCTGCGGAGACCCAGTACTTC.

This clone appeared a single time. The chain links TRBV4-1 to TRBJ1-6, with D perhaps TRBD1 (6 bases). V dropped 2 bases and J dropped 7 bases, with 12 bases sitting between them. This CDR3 region has 15 residues. Looked up from germline, CDR1 is MGHRA and CDR2 is YSYEKL. The CDR3 protein is CASSQMSQGNSPLHF. DNA for the CDR3: TGCGCCAGCAGCCAAATGAGTCAGGGGAATTCACCCCTCCACTTT.

The rearrangement uses TRBV13 and TRBJ1-2, with 7 bases that match TRBD1. The germline CDR1 and CDR2 sequences are PRHDT and FYEKMQ (reference sequence). The length of the CDR3 is 17 residues. Germline trimming cut 3 bases from V and 3 bases from J; bases unmatched to any gene: 13. CDR3 sequence: CASSFGSGTENDYGYTF. The DNA for the CDR3 is TGTGCCAGCAGCTTCGGATCCGGGACAGAAAATGACTATGGCTACACCTTC.

The V gene is TRBV4-1, the J gene TRBJ2-5; TRBD2 is a possible D gene (6 bases). Trimming took off 3 bases at V and 0 bases at J, with 17 bases between the two ends. Germline loops: CDR1 MGHRA, CDR2 YSYEKL. The CDR3 has 17 amino acids. CDR3 in amino acids: CASSHPPAGPYQETQYF. CDR3 nucleotide sequence: TGCGCCAGCAGCCACCCCCCCGCGGGGCCGTACCAAGAGACCCAGTACTTC.

This chain connects TRBV12-3 or TRBV12-4 to TRBJ2-7; no clear D gene. V shed 2 bases and J shed 6 bases, with 11 bases lying between them. The CDR3 is made up of 13 amino acids. CDR3 nucleotides: TGTGCCAGCAGTTTAACTGGTCCCTCCGAGCAGTACTTC. Translating it yields CASSLTGPSEQYF.

The rearrangement joins TRBV7-9 to TRBJ2-3; D is unresolved. This CDR3 region has 16 residues. V lost 0 bases and J 0 bases, leaving 10 bases between the germline ends. The V gene's germline CDR1 is SEHNR and CDR2 FQNEAQ (reference sequence). The CDR3: CASSLAGTTSTDTQYF. Here the CDR3 DNA reads TGTGCCAGCAGCTTAGCGGGCACAACTAGCACAGATACGCAGTATTTT.

V usage is TRBV9 and J usage is TRBJ2-1; 13 bases agree with TRBD2. This CDR3 is 18 amino acids long. The trim removed 0 bases at V and 4 bases at J, leaving 7 bases unmatched. In germline, CDR1 is SGDLS, CDR2 YYNGEE. The DNA for the CDR3 is TGTGCCAGCAGCGTAGGTGGAGGACTAGCGGGGGTATACAATGAGCAGTTCTTC. It translates to CASSVGGGLAGVYNEQFF.

The V and J genes are TRBV12-3 or TRBV12-4 and TRBJ1-1; 7 nucleotides match TRBD1. The CDR3 length is 13 residues. The trim removed 3 bases at V and 7 bases at J, leaving 5 bases unmatched. DNA for the CDR3: TGTGCCAGCAGTTTCGGGCAGGGGGGTGAAGCTTTCTTT. It specifies CASSFGQGGEAFF.

The chain employs TRBV2 and TRBJ1-1; tentative D call: TRBD1 (5 bases). Germline-derived CDR1 and CDR2 are SNHLY and FYNNEI. Trimming removed 5 bases from V and 7 bases from J, with 11 bases in between. There are 12 residues in the CDR3. The DNA of the CDR3 is TGTGCCAGCAGTTTGTCCGGGGGTGAAGCTTTCTTT. This encodes CASSLSGGEAFF.